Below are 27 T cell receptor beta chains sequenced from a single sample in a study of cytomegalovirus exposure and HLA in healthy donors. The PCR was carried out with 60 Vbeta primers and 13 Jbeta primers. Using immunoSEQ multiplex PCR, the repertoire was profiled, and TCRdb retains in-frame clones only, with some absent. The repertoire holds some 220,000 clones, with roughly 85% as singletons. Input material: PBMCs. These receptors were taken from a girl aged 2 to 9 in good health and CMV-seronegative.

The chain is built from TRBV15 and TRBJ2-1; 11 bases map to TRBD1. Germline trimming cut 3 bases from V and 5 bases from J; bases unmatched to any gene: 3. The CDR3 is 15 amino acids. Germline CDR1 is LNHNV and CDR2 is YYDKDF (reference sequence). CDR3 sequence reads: CATSRDRGPNNEQFF. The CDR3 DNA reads TGTGCCACCAGCAGGGACAGGGGGCCCAACAATGAGCAGTTCTTC.

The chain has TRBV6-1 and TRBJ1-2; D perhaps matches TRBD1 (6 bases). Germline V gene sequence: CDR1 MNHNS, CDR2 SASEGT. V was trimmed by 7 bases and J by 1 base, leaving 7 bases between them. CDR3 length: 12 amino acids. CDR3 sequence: CASTDSNYGYTF. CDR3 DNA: TGTGCCAGCACGGACAGTAACTATGGCTACACCTTC.

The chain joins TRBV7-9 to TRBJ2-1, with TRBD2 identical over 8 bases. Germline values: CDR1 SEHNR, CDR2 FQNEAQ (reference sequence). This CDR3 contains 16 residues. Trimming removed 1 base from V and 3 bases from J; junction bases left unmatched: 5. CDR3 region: CASSLGAGAVYNEQFF. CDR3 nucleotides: TGTGCCAGCAGCTTAGGAGCGGGAGCAGTCTACAATGAGCAGTTCTTC.

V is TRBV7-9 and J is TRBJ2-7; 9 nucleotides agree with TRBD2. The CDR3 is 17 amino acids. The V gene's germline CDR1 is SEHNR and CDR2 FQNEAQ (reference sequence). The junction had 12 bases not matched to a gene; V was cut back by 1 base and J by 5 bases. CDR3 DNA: TGTGCCAGCAGCTTAGGGTGGCGGGGGGGGCCGGCTGACGAGCAGTACTTC. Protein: CASSLGWRGGPADEQYF.

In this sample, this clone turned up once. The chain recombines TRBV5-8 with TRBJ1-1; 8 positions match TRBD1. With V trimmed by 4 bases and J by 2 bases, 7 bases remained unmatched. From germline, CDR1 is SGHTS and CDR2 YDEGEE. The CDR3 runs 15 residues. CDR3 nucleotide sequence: TGTGCCAGCAGCCATATACAGGGGGGTAACACTGAAGCTTTCTTT. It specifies CASSHIQGGNTEAFF.

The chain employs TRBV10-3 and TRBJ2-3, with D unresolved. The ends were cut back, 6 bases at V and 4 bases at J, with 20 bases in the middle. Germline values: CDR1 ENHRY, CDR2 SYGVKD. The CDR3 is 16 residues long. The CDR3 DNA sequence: TGTGCCATCAGCGCCTTCGACCCAGTGGAGCCAGATACGCAGTATTTT. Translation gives CAISAFDPVEPDTQYF.

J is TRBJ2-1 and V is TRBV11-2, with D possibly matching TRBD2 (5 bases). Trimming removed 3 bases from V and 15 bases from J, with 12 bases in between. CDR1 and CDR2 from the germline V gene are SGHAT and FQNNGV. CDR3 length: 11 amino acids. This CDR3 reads CASSFGLRRFF. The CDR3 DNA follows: TGTGCCAGCAGCTTTGGACTCCGCCGGTTCTTC.

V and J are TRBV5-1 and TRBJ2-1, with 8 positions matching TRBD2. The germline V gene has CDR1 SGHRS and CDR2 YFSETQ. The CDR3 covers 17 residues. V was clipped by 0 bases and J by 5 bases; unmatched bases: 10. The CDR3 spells CASSLGPGPAGDNEQFF. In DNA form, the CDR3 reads TGCGCCAGCAGCTTGGGCCCGGGGCCAGCGGGAGACAATGAGCAGTTCTTC.

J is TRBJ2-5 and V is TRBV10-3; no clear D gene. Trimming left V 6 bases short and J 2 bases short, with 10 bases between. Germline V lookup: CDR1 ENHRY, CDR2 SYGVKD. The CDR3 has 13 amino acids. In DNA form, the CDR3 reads TGTGCCATCAGGCCCGCGCGTCAAGAGACCCAGTACTTC. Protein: CAIRPARQETQYF.

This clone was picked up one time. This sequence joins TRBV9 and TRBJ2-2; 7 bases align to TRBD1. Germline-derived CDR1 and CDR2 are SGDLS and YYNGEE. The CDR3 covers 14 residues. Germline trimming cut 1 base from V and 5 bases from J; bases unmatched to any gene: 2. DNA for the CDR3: TGTGCCAGCAGCGTAACAGGGGCGACCGGGGAGCTGTTTTTT. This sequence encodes CASSVTGATGELFF.

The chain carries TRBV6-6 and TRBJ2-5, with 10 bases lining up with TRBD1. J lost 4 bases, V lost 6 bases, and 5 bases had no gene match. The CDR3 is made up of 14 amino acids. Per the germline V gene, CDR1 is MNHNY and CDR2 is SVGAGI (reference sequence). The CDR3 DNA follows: TGTGCCAGCAGGAGGACAGGGGGTACAGAGACCCAGTACTTC. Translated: CASRRTGGTETQYF.

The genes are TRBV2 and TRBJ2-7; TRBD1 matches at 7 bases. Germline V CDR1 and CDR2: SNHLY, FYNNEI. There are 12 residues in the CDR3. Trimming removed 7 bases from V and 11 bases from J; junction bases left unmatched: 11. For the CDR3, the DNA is TGTGCCAGCACTCCGGACAGGATGGGAGAGTACTTC. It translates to CASTPDRMGEYF.

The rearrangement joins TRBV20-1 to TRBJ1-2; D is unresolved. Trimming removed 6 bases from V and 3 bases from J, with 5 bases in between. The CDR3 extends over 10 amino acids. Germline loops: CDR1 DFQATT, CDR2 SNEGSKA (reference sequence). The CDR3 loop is CSAPHYGYTF. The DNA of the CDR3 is TGCAGTGCCCCTCACTATGGCTACACCTTC.

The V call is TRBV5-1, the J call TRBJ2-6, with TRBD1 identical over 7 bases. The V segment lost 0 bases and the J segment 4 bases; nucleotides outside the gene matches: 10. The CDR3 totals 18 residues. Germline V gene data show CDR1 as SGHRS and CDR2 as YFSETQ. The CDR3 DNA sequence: TGCGCCAGCAGCTTGGAGCCGGGACAGTCGGGCGGGGCCAACGTCCTGACTTTC. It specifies CASSLEPGQSGGANVLTF.

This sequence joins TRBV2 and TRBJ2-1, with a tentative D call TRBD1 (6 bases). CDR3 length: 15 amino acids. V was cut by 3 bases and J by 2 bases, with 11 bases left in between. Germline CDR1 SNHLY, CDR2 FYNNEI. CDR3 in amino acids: CASSDITGPYNEQFF. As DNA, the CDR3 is TGTGCCAGCAGTGACATCACAGGGCCCTACAATGAGCAGTTCTTC.

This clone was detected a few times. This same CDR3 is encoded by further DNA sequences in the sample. In DNA, the CDR3 is TGTGCCAGCAGTTACGGGGGGGGTACTGAAGCTTTCTTT. Translating gives CASSYGGGTEAFF. The rearrangement uses TRBV6-5 and TRBJ1-1; TRBD1 is a possible D gene (5 bases). The CDR3 sequence is 13 residues long. CDR1 and CDR2 (germline): MNHEY, SVGAGI. Trimming stripped 2 bases from V and 5 bases from J, with 9 bases between.

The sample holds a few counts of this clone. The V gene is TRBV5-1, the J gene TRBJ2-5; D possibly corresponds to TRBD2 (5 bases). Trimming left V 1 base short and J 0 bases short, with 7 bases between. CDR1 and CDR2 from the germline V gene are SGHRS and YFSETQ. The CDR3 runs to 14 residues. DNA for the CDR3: TGCGCCAGCAGCTTGTTCGGGAACCAAGAGACCCAGTACTTC. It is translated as CASSLFGNQETQYF.

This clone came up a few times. CDR3 DNA sequence: TGTGCCAGCAGGCGAGGTAACACAAACGAGCAGTACTTC. Protein sequence: CASRRGNTNEQYF. The genes are TRBV6-5 and TRBJ2-7; D ambiguous. CDR3 length: 13 residues. The V gene lost 6 bases and the J gene lost 5 bases, with 14 bases spanning the gap. Germline loops: CDR1 MNHEY, CDR2 SVGAGI.

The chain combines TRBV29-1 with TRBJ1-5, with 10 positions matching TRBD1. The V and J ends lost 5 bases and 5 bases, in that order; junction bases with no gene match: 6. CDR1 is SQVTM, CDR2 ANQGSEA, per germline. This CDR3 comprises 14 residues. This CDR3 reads CSVRDRGPDQPQHF. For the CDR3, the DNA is TGCAGCGTTAGGGACAGGGGTCCCGATCAGCCCCAGCATTTT. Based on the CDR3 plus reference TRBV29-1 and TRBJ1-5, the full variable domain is SAVISQKPSRDICQRGTSLTIQCQVDSQVTMMFWYRQQPGQSLTLIATANQGSEATYESGFVIDKFPISRPNLTFSTLTVSNMSPEDSSIYLCSVRDRGPDQPQHFGDGTRLSIL.

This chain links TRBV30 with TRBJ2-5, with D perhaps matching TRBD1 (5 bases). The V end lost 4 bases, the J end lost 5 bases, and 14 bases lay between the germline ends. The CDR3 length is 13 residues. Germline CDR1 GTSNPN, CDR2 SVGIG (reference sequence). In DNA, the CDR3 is TGTGCCTGGATAACAGGTCCCGGGGAGACCCAGTACTTC. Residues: CAWITGPGETQYF.

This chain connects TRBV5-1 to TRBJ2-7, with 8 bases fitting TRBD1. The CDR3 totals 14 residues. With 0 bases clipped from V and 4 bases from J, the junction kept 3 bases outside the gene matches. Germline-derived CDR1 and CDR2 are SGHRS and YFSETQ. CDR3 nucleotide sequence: TGCGCCAGCAGCTTGGGGACAGGGCCTTACGAGCAGTACTTC. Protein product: CASSLGTGPYEQYF.

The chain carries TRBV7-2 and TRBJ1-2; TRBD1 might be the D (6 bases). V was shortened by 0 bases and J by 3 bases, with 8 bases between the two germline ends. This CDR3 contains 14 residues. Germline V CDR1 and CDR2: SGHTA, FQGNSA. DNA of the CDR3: TGTGCCAGCAGCTTAGCGGGGGCGCACTATGGCTACACCTTC. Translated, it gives CASSLAGAHYGYTF.

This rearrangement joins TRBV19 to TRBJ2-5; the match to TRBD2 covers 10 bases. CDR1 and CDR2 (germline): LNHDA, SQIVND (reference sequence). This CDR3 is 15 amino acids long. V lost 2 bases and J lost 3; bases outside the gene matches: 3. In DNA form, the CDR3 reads TGTGCCAGTAGTATACTAGCGGGAGATAAAGAGACCCAGTACTTC. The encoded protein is CASSILAGDKETQYF.

The CDR3 loop reads CASSHQGSNVHTEAFF. In DNA form, the CDR3 reads TGTGCCAGTAGCCATCAGGGTTCAAATGTTCACACTGAAGCTTTCTTT. The chain links TRBV9 to TRBJ1-1; the D gene is possibly TRBD1 (5 bases). Germline-derived CDR1 and CDR2 are SGDLS and YYNGEE. The CDR3 is 16 residues long. The V end lost 8 bases, the J end lost 3 bases, and 23 bases lay between the germline ends.

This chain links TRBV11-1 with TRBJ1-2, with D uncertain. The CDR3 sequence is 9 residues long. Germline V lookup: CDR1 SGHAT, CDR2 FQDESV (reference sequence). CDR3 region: CAAGNGYTF. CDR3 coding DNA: TGTGCAGCGGGTAACGGCTACACCTTC.

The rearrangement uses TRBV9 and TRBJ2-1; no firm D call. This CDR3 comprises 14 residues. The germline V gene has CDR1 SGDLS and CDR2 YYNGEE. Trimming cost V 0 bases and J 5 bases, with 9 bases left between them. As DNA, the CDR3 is TGTGCCAGCAGCGTAGAGCCGGGTGACAATGAGCAGTTCTTC. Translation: CASSVEPGDNEQFF.

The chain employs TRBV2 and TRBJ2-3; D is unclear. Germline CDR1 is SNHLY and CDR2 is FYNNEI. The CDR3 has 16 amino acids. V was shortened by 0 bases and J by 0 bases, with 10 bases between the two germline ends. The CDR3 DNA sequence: TGTGCCAGCAGTGAAGCGCAATGGGCCAGCACAGATACGCAGTATTTT. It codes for CASSEAQWASTDTQYF.